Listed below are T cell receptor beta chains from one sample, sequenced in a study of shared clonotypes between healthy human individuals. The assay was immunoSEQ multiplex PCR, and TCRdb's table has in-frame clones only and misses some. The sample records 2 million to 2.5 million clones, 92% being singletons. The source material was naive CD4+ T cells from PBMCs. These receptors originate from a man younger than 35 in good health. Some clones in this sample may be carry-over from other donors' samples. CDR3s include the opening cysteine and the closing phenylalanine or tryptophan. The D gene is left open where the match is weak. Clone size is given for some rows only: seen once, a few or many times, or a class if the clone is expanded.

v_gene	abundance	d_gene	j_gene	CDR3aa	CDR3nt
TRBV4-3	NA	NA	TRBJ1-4	CASSQEGRRNEKLFF	TGCGCCAGCAGCCAAGAGGGCAGGCGTAATGAAAAACTGTTTTTT
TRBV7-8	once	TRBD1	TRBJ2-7	CASSLNRGAYEQYF	TGTGCCAGCAGCTTGAACAGGGGGGCCTACGAGCAGTACTTC
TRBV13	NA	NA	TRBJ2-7	CASSLGGAMHEQYF	TGTGCCAGCAGCTTAGGGGGGGCGATGCACGAGCAGTACTTC
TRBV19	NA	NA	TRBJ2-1	CASSINFASSYNEQFF	TGTGCCAGTAGTATAAACTTCGCTAGCTCCTACAATGAGCAGTTCTTC
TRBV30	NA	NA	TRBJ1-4	CASSNEKLFF	TGTGCTTCATCTAATGAAAAACTGTTTTTT
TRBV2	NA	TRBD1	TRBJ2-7	CASSRTGGTYEQYF	TGTGCCAGCAGCAGGACAGGGGGGACCTACGAGCAGTACTTC
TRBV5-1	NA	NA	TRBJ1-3	CASSLGGVLGGGNTIYF	TGCGCCAGCAGCTTGGGAGGTGTCTTAGGAGGTGGAAACACCATATATTTT
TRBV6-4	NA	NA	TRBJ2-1	CASSTGDSYNEQFF	TGTGCCAGCAGTACCGGGGACTCCTACAATGAGCAGTTCTTC
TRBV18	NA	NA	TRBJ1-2	CASSPDRFLYGYTF	TGTGCCAGCTCGCCCGACAGATTCCTCTATGGCTACACCTTC
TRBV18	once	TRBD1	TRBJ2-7	CASSPRQGYEQYF	TGTGCCAGCTCACCAAGACAGGGATACGAGCAGTACTTC
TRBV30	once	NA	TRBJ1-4	CAWSVSGTNEKLFF	TGTGCCTGGAGTGTATCAGGGACTAATGAAAAACTGTTTTTT
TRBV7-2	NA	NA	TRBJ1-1	CASSPIWGTEAFF	TGTGCCAGCAGCCCAATATGGGGCACTGAAGCTTTCTTT
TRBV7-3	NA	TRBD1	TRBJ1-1	CASSRGGPNTEAFF	TGTGCCAGCAGCCGAGGGGGCCCGAACACTGAAGCTTTCTTT
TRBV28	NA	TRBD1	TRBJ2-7	CASCPGTGGFDEQYF	TGTGCCAGCTGCCCCGGGACAGGGGGCTTCGACGAGCAGTACTTC
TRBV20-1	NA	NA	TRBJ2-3	CSARTWDTQYF	TGCAGTGCCAGGACTTGGGATACGCAGTATTTT
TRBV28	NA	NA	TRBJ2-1	CASTIAPALNEQFF	TGTGCCAGCACCATAGCCCCGGCCTTGAATGAGCAGTTCTTC
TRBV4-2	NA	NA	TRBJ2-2	CASSQESRWQGSTGELFF	TGTGCCAGCAGCCAAGAAAGTAGGTGGCAGGGATCAACCGGGGAGCTGTTTTTT
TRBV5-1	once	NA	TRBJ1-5	CASSLEAEGNQPQHF	TGCGCCAGCAGCTTGGAGGCCGAGGGCAATCAGCCCCAGCATTTT
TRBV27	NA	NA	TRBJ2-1	CASSGGTYNEQFF	TGTGCCAGCTCCGGAGGGACCTACAATGAGCAGTTCTTC
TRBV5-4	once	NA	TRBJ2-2	CASSFRGEPGELFF	TGTGCCAGCAGCTTTCGAGGGGAGCCCGGGGAGCTGTTTTTT
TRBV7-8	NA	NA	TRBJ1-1	CASSLVAGQNTEAFF	TGTGCCAGCAGCTTAGTGGCAGGTCAGAACACTGAAGCTTTCTTT
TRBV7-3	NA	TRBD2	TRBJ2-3	CASSLLAGGPDTQYF	TGTGCCAGCAGCTTGCTAGCGGGAGGACCAGATACGCAGTATTTT
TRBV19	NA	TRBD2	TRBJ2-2	CASKGRGNTGELFF	TGTGCCAGTAAGGGGAGGGGGAACACCGGGGAGCTGTTTTTT
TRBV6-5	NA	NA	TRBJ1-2	CASSYPSAGYGYTF	TGTGCCAGCAGTTACCCCTCGGCGGGCTATGGCTACACCTTC
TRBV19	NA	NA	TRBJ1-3	CASSPWMAAGNTIYF	TGTGCCAGTAGTCCGTGGATGGCAGCTGGAAACACCATATATTTT
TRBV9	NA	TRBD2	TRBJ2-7	CASSVGPGLGAYEQYF	TGTGCCAGCAGCGTTGGGCCGGGACTAGGGGCCTACGAGCAGTACTTC
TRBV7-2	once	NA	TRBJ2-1	CASSPRLVGANEQFF	TGTGCCAGCAGCCCGAGACTAGTGGGGGCCAATGAGCAGTTCTTC
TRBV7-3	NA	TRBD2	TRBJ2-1	CASSLGTSGRAGNEQFF	TGTGCCAGCAGCTTGGGGACTAGCGGGAGGGCAGGAAATGAGCAGTTCTTC
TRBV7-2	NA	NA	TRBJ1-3	CASSLSRGLGNTIYF	TGTGCCAGCAGCTTATCCCGGGGGCTCGGAAACACCATATATTTT
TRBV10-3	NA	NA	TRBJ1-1	CAISARSGAFF	TGTGCCATCAGTGCTAGGAGCGGGGCTTTCTTT
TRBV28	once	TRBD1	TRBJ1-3	CASSTDRGVGNTIYF	TGTGCCAGCAGTACCGACAGGGGAGTTGGAAACACCATATATTTT
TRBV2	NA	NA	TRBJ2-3	CASRDAPLDTQYF	TGTGCCAGCAGGGACGCCCCCCTAGATACGCAGTATTTT
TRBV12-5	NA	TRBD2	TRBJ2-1	CASGLGQVAGGSYNEQFF	TGTGCTAGCGGCCTAGGGCAGGTAGCGGGTGGCTCCTACAATGAGCAGTTCTTC
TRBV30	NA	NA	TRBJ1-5	CAWSMGNQPQHF	TGTGCCTGGAGTATGGGGAATCAGCCCCAGCATTTT
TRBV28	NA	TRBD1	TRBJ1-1	CASSLFGTVNTEAFF	TGTGCCAGCAGTTTATTCGGGACAGTGAACACTGAAGCTTTCTTT
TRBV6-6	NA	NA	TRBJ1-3	CASRGNTIYF	TGTGCCAGCAGAGGAAACACCATATATTTT
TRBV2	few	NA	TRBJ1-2	CASTRQARLNYGYTF	TGTGCCAGCACTCGACAGGCCCGACTAAACTATGGCTACACCTTC
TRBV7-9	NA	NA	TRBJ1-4	CASSLEPLTTNEKLFF	TGTGCCAGCAGCTTAGAGCCCCTAACAACTAATGAAAAACTGTTTTTT
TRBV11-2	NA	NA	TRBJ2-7	CASRQSQAYEQYF	TGTGCCAGCAGACAGTCACAGGCCTACGAGCAGTACTTC